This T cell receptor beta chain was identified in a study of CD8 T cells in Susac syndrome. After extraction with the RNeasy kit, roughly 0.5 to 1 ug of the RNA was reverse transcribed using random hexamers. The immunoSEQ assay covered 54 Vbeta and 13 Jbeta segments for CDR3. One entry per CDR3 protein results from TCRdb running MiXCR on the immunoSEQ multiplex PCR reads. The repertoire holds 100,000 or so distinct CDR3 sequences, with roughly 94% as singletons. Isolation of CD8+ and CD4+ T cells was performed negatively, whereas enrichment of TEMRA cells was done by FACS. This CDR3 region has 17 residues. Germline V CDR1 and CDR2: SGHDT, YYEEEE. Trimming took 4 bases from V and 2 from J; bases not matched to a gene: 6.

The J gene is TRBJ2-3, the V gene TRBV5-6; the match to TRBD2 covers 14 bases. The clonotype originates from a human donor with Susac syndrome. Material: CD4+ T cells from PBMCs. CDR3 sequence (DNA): TGTGCCAGCAGCGACCCGGGACTAGCGGGGGCCACAGATACGCAGTATTTT. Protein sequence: CASSDPGLAGATDTQYF.